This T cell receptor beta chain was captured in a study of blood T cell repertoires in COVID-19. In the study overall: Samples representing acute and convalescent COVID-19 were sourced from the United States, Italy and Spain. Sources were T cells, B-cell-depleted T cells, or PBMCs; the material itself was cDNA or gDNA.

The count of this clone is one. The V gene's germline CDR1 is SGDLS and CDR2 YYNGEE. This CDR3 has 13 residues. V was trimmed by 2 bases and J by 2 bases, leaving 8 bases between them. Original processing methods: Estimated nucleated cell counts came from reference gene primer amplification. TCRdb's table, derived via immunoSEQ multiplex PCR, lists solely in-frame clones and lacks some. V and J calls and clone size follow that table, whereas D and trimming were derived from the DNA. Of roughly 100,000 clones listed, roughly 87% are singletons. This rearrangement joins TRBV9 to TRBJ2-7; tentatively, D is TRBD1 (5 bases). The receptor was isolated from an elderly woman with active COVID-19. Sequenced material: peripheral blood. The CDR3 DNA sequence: TGTGCCAGCAGCGTTCCCAGGGCCTACGAGCAGTACTTC. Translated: CASSVPRAYEQYF.